The T cell receptor (beta chain) under discussion was sequenced for a study of graft-versus-host responses after intestinal transplantation. About the study: For around 3 years after anti-thymocyte globulin induction, all recipients took tacrolimus and steroids.

Assay used: immunoSEQ multiplex PCR; TCRdb lists only in-frame clones, some missing. Among about 12,000 clones listed, 65% to 85% were seen once. Losses at the gene ends were 2 bases for V and 0 bases for J; bases not matched to a gene: 3. The CDR3 loop spans 15 amino acids. Germline CDR1 is SEHNR and CDR2 is FQNEAQ (reference sequence). The chain employs TRBV7-9 and TRBJ1-1; TRBD1 matches at 7 bases. This receptor was obtained from a human patient who received an intestinal transplant, so some T cells may come from the graft donor. The input for sequencing was PBMCs, taken about 130 days after transplant. CDR3 in amino acids: CASSLRGTVNTEAFF. The CDR3 DNA sequence: TGTGCCAGCAGCTTAAGGGGGACAGTGAACACTGAAGCTTTCTTT.